This paragraph reports one T cell receptor (beta chain). As yet, its antigen is unknown. Germline V gives CDR1 LNHDA, CDR2 SQIVND (reference sequence). This CDR3 contains 14 residues. V lost 8 bases, J lost 8 bases, and 11 bases stayed unmatched. It was with a sample-barcoded 5' primer and a J-beta primer mix that a second PCR of about 7 to 12 cycles was run. TCRdb reprocessed the 5' RACE reads via MiXCR and lists one record per CDR3 protein. The sample lists approximately 900,000 distinct CDR3 sequences, about 48% occurring once. These data come from a study of blood T cells in healthy people across ages. Study-level findings and limits: Higher naive T cell percentage went strongly together with higher TCR beta diversity.

Source material: blood. V and J are TRBV19 and TRBJ2-4; 8 nucleotides line up with TRBD2. This TCR derives from a man aged 25-40 years in good health. This CDR3 reads CASHSGTRAHIQYF. The DNA for the CDR3 is TGTGCCAGTCACTCCGGGACTAGGGCACACATTCAGTACTTC.